Following are 25 T cell receptor beta chains from one sample sequenced in a study of cytomegalovirus exposure and HLA in healthy donors. 13 Jbeta primers and 60 Vbeta primers were used for the PCR. Method: immunoSEQ multiplex PCR; TCRdb's copy keeps in-frame clones and lacks some. The ten top clones account for around 2.4%, within a sample of approximately 150,000 clones. The material sequenced was PBMCs. These TCRs come from a woman in her late teens or twenties in good health and CMV-seronegative.

The V gene is TRBV29-1, the J gene TRBJ1-1; possibly TRBD1 for D (6 bases). This CDR3 has 13 amino acids. Between the trimmed V and J ends, which lost 5 bases and 3 bases, there was a span of 13 bases. Germline V gives CDR1 SQVTM, CDR2 ANQGSEA. CDR3 loop: CSVTGQLDTEAFF. As DNA, the CDR3 is TGCAGCGTTACCGGACAGTTGGACACTGAAGCTTTCTTT.

Concerning this clone: At one end the junction does not follow the germline gene, possibly because of a read error. The rearrangement links TRBV6-5 to TRBJ2-3; D gene uncertain. CDR3 length: 14 amino acids. Germline loops: CDR1 MNHEY, CDR2 SVGAGI. The CDR3 nucleotides read TGTGCCAGCAGTTACTCCGCCTCCACAGATGCGCAGTATTTT. It is translated as CASSYSASTDAQYF.

The chain carries TRBV9 and TRBJ2-2; 11 nucleotides line up with TRBD2. J gave up 3 bases and V 2 bases, and 3 bases lay outside the gene matches. CDR1 and CDR2 (germline): SGDLS, YYNGEE. The CDR3 totals 16 residues. CDR3 loop: CASSVGTSGYTGELFF. Written as DNA, the CDR3 is TGTGCCAGCAGCGTTGGGACTAGCGGATACACCGGGGAGCTGTTTTTT.

The gene calls are TRBV6-1 and TRBJ2-3; 7 bases agree with TRBD2. Germline assignment: CDR1 MNHNS and CDR2 SASEGT. Germline trimming cut 0 bases from V and 7 bases from J; bases unmatched to any gene: 4. This CDR3 has 14 amino acids. The CDR3 nucleotides read TGTGCCAGCAGTGAAGCAAGCGGGACGTATACGCAGTATTTT. Its protein product is CASSEASGTYTQYF.

This chain connects TRBV7-9 to TRBJ1-2, with 7 positions matching TRBD1. Germline V gene lookup returns CDR1 SEHNR and CDR2 FQNEAQ (reference sequence). This CDR3 region has 14 residues. After removal of 5 bases from V and 7 bases from J, the junction contained 10 bases not matched to a gene. CDR3 in DNA: TGTGCCAGCAGCAAGACAGGGACGTCGGGTGGCTACACCTTC. Its protein product is CASSKTGTSGGYTF.

J is TRBJ2-3 and V is TRBV30, with D hard to call. CDR3 length: 14 residues. The germline V gene encodes CDR1 GTSNPN and CDR2 SVGIG (reference sequence). Trimming stripped 7 bases from V and 4 bases from J, with 18 bases between. CDR3 in amino acids: CASTLKRSSDTQYF. The CDR3 nucleotides are TGTGCCTCGACCCTGAAAAGGAGTTCAGATACGCAGTATTTT.

This chain links TRBV5-1 with TRBJ2-3; 11 bases are a match to TRBD2. The germline CDR1 and CDR2 sequences are SGHRS and YFSETQ. The junction had 6 bases not matched to a gene; V was cut back by 3 bases and J by 3 bases. The CDR3 sequence is 16 residues long. CDR3 region: CASSSTSGSATDTQYF. CDR3 in DNA: TGCGCCAGCAGCTCCACTAGCGGGAGTGCGACAGATACGCAGTATTTT.

J is TRBJ2-1 and V is TRBV11-1; 8 bases are a match to TRBD2. Trimming at V came to 5 bases and at J to 5 bases, leaving 5 bases not matched to a gene. This CDR3 contains 14 residues. From germline, CDR1 is SGHAT and CDR2 FQDESV (reference sequence). The CDR3 loop reads CASSAILADNEQFF. The CDR3 DNA reads TGTGCCAGCAGCGCAATACTAGCGGACAATGAGCAGTTCTTC.

This chain connects TRBV19 to TRBJ2-2, with 8 bases lining up with TRBD1. Trimming took 3 bases from V and 0 from J; bases not matched to a gene: 6. This CDR3 spans 17 amino acids. Germline V gene sequence: CDR1 LNHDA, CDR2 SQIVND (reference sequence). DNA for the CDR3: TGTGCCAGTAGTATTCAGGGGGCGACATCGAACACCGGGGAGCTGTTTTTT. This gives the protein CASSIQGATSNTGELFF.

This sequence joins TRBV27 and TRBJ2-1, with a possible D match to TRBD2 (5 bases). This CDR3 contains 12 residues. From germline, CDR1 is MNHEY and CDR2 SMNVEV (reference sequence). V was clipped by 5 bases and J by 6 bases, with 8 bases between them. CDR3 amino acids: CASSPEGNEQFF. CDR3 nucleotides: TGTGCCAGCAGTCCTGAGGGCAATGAGCAGTTCTTC.

The chain is built from TRBV14 and TRBJ2-2, with D tentatively TRBD2 (6 bases). This CDR3 spans 15 amino acids. V lost 4 bases to trimming and J lost 5 bases, with 14 bases between them. Germline V gene sequence: CDR1 SGHDN, CDR2 FVKESK. The DNA of the CDR3 is TGTGCCAGCAGCCGCGGGGAAATACTTACCGGGGAGCTGTTTTTT. It is translated as CASSRGEILTGELFF.

The chain combines TRBV28 with TRBJ1-2; D is uncertain. CDR3 size: 12 residues. V lost 3 bases and J lost 5, with 7 bases in between. CDR1 and CDR2 from the germline V gene are MDHEN and SYDVKM. The CDR3 region is CASSLRGYGYTF. The DNA for the CDR3 is TGTGCCAGCAGTTTGAGAGGGTATGGCTACACCTTC.

The V call is TRBV6-1, the J call TRBJ2-1; 7 nucleotides align to TRBD2. The CDR3 totals 13 residues. Germline CDR1 and CDR2: MNHNS and SASEGT. The junction had 6 bases not matched to a gene; V was cut back by 5 bases and J by 8 bases. Here the CDR3 DNA reads TGTGCCAGCAGTAGGACTAGGGTGGATGAGCAGTTCTTC. Translating it yields CASSRTRVDEQFF.

The chain employs TRBV5-1 and TRBJ1-3, with 9 nucleotides matching TRBD1. From germline, CDR1 is SGHRS and CDR2 YFSETQ. V trimming: 2 bases; J trimming: 7 bases; junction bases outside the gene matches: 13. The CDR3 is 17 amino acids. CDR3 protein: CASSFTPGDRARNTIYF. As DNA, the CDR3 is TGCGCCAGCAGCTTTACTCCCGGGGACAGGGCGCGGAACACCATATATTTT.

This chain connects TRBV7-6 to TRBJ2-3; 9 bases match TRBD2. Germline V lookup: CDR1 SGHVS, CDR2 FNYEAQ. The J segment lost 11 bases and the V segment lost 3 bases, leaving 3 bases of the junction unmatched. This CDR3 spans 12 amino acids. The CDR3 is CASSFLAGRQYF. CDR3 DNA: TGTGCCAGCAGCTTCCTAGCGGGGAGGCAGTATTTT.

This chain uses TRBV27 with TRBJ2-2; D uncertain. V was shortened by 6 bases and J by 4 bases, with 9 bases between the two germline ends. The V gene's germline CDR1 is MNHEY and CDR2 SMNVEV (reference sequence). The CDR3 totals 13 residues. The CDR3 here is CASSLSATGELFF. The DNA for the CDR3 is TGTGCCAGCAGCTTAAGCGCCACCGGGGAGCTGTTTTTT.

The V gene is TRBV7-6, the J gene TRBJ1-6; no definite D call. The CDR3 totals 13 residues. In germline, CDR1 is SGHVS, CDR2 FNYEAQ. Trimming took 5 bases from V and 8 from J, leaving 10 bases between them. The CDR3: CASSPRGHSPLHF. The CDR3 DNA reads as TGTGCCAGCAGCCCTCGAGGTCATTCACCCCTCCACTTT. Combining the CDR3 with reference TRBV7-6 and TRBJ1-6 gives the whole variable domain GAGVSQSPRYKVTKRGQDVALRCDPISGHVSLYWYRQALGQGPEFLTYFNYEAQQDKSGLPNDRFSAERPEGSISTLTIQRTEQRDSAMYRCASSPRGHSPLHFGNGTRLTVT.

The V and J genes are TRBV6-5 and TRBJ2-3; D call uncertain. This CDR3 contains 13 residues. Germline V gives CDR1 MNHEY, CDR2 SVGAGI. The germline V and J ends were trimmed by 4 bases and 6 bases, with 11 bases remaining between them. The CDR3 DNA sequence: TGTGCCAGCAGTTCCTCTTGGCGGGATACGCAGTATTTT. Protein product: CASSSSWRDTQYF.

V usage is TRBV14 and J usage is TRBJ2-2; D is possibly TRBD2 (6 bases). CDR3 size: 14 residues. The V gene lost 2 bases and the J gene lost 11 bases, with 15 bases spanning the gap. Germline loops: CDR1 SGHDN, CDR2 FVKESK. The CDR3 protein is CASSQNVIGSELFF. The CDR3 region has the DNA TGTGCCAGCAGCCAAAATGTTATCGGGAGCGAGCTGTTTTTT.

The chain carries TRBV18 and TRBJ2-1; 9 bases line up with TRBD2. The CDR3 contains 15 residues. The V and J ends lost 0 bases and 5 bases, in that order; junction bases with no gene match: 2. Germline V CDR1 and CDR2: KGHSH, LQKENI. This CDR3 is CASSPPSSGNNEQFF. In DNA, the CDR3 is TGTGCCAGCTCACCACCTTCTAGCGGGAACAATGAGCAGTTCTTC.

Details on this clone: The junction departs from the called germline gene at one end, perhaps through a read error. CDR3 region: CASSEYGGRSDF. CDR3 DNA sequence: TGCGCCAGCAGTGAGTATGGGGGCCGCTCGGACTTC. The chain carries TRBV10-2 and TRBJ2-7; maybe TRBD1 (6 bases). Germline V CDR1 and CDR2: WSHSY, SAAADI. The CDR3 runs to 12 residues.

The genes are TRBV7-3 and TRBJ2-2; 7 nucleotides match TRBD1. Germline trimming cut 2 bases from V and 1 base from J; bases unmatched to any gene: 4. Germline assignment: CDR1 SGHTA and CDR2 FQGTGA. The CDR3 is 16 amino acids. The CDR3 reads CASSLSPGGNTGELFF. CDR3 in DNA: TGTGCCAGCAGCTTATCTCCAGGGGGGAACACCGGGGAGCTGTTTTTT.

J is TRBJ2-7 and V is TRBV28, with 9 bases aligning to TRBD1. J lost 4 bases, V lost 6 bases, and 1 base had no gene match. The V gene's germline CDR1 is MDHEN and CDR2 SYDVKM. This CDR3 has 12 amino acids. The CDR3 protein is CASRQGAYEQYF. The CDR3 coding sequence is TGTGCCAGCAGACAGGGGGCGTACGAGCAGTACTTC.

This rearrangement joins TRBV19 to TRBJ2-2; D is unresolved. Germline CDR1 and CDR2: LNHDA and SQIVND (reference sequence). The V gene lost 2 bases and the J gene lost 3 bases, with 4 bases spanning the gap. This CDR3 is built from 13 residues. The CDR3 protein is CASSISDTGELFF. DNA for the CDR3: TGTGCCAGTAGTATATCTGACACCGGGGAGCTGTTTTTT.

The chain links TRBV21-1 to TRBJ2-1; TRBD1 is taken as the D call from the table, unchecked against the DNA. TRBV21-1 is marked as a pseudogene. The CDR3 sequence is 15 residues long. CDR3: CASSKETGIRNEQFF. The CDR3 DNA sequence: TGTGCCAGCAGCAAAGAGACAGGGATTCGTAATGAGCAGTTCTTC.